The 26 T cell receptor beta chains below were found in one sample sequenced in a study of monozygotic twins with inflammatory bowel disease. TCRdb reprocessed the 5' RACE reads, keeping one entry per CDR3 protein, no DNA. Its listing shows about 450,000 distinct CDR3 sequences. What was sequenced was blood. These receptors originate from a human donor with ulcerative colitis or Crohn's disease, or a healthy co-twin of an affected twin (not recorded which).

The chain couples TRBV7-6 to TRBJ2-3; TCRdb's D call of TRBD1 is untestable without DNA. Germline V gene data show CDR1 as SGHVS and CDR2 as FNYEAQ. The CDR3 length is 18 residues. The CDR3 region is CASSFSGTGFLSPDTQYF.

The chain employs TRBV20-1 and TRBJ2-2; TCRdb calls TRBD1, which cannot be checked without DNA. Germline CDR1 reads DFQATT; CDR2 reads SNEGSKA (reference sequence). There are 14 residues in the CDR3. The CDR3 sequence is CSGYDRGDTGELFF.

V is TRBV18 and J is TRBJ2-7. The CDR3 runs 16 residues. Germline CDR1 and CDR2: KGHSH and LQKENI. The CDR3 here is CASSPPNSQGTYEQYF.

This chain connects TRBV20-1 to TRBJ2-2; the D call of TRBD1 rests on TCRdb alone, since no DNA is present to check it. Germline V CDR1 and CDR2: DFQATT, SNEGSKA (reference sequence). The CDR3 sequence is 13 residues long. The chain's CDR3 is CSARGGPPGELFF.

V usage is TRBV5-1 and J usage is TRBJ1-4. There are 14 residues in the CDR3. CDR1 is SGHRS, CDR2 YFSETQ, per germline. The CDR3 protein is CASSLALTTDELFF.

This chain uses TRBV9 with TRBJ2-3. The CDR3 sequence is 16 residues long. CDR1 is SGDLS and CDR2 is YYNGEE in the germline V gene. The CDR3 loop is CASSVAGFASTDTQYF. The entire variable domain, with the rest obtained from reference TRBV9 and TRBJ2-3, is as follows: DSGVTQTPKHLITATGQRVTLRCSPRSGDLSVYWYQQSLDQGLQFLIQYYNGEERAKGNILERFSAQQFPDLHSELNLSSLELGDSALYFCASSVAGFASTDTQYFGPGTRLTVL.

This rearrangement joins TRBV24-1 to TRBJ2-1; the TCRdb call, TRBD1, lacks DNA for checking. The CDR3 spans 14 residues. Germline values: CDR1 KGHDR, CDR2 SFDVKD. The CDR3 here is CATRPRDTHNEQFF.

The chain joins TRBV6-1 to TRBJ2-5. This CDR3 has 16 amino acids. Germline V gives CDR1 MNHNS, CDR2 SASEGT. CDR3: CASSELSVFLFKTQYF.

This CDR3 reads CASSLDRNYGYTF. The V gene is TRBV5-1, the J gene TRBJ1-2. The CDR3 length is 13 residues. The germline V gene encodes CDR1 SGHRS and CDR2 YFSETQ.

The V call is TRBV5-1, the J call TRBJ2-7; TCRdb reports TRBD1, a call that lacks DNA to check it against. Germline V gene sequence: CDR1 SGHRS, CDR2 YFSETQ. This CDR3 is 15 amino acids long. CDR3 sequence reads: CASSLTGQPAYEQYF.

This sequence joins TRBV12-3 or TRBV12-4 and TRBJ1-2; TCRdb indicates TRBD1, and absent DNA this call remains unverified. The CDR3 runs to 15 residues. The CDR3 sequence: CASNLGGSSLYGYTF.

The V and J genes are TRBV4-1 and TRBJ2-7; with no DNA, the TCRdb D assignment of TRBD2 cannot be verified. The CDR3 contains 15 residues. Germline CDR1 reads MGHRA; CDR2 reads YSYEKL. CDR3 in amino acids: CASSPGLAGGYEQYF.

The CDR3 reads CASSLSGIKPEQFF. The chain is built from TRBV28 and TRBJ2-1; TCRdb gives TRBD1 as the D gene, but with no DNA this cannot be confirmed. The germline gives CDR1 MDHEN, CDR2 SYDVKM. The CDR3 has 14 residues.

CDR3 residues: CASSYTGLLNTEAFF. V gene TRBV6-5 combines with J gene TRBJ1-1; TCRdb picks TRBD1, but there is no DNA to check that call. This CDR3 comprises 15 residues. The V gene's germline CDR1 is MNHEY and CDR2 SVGAGI.

The chain has TRBV18 and TRBJ2-1; absent DNA, TCRdb's TRBD1 call cannot be checked. In germline, CDR1 is KGHSH, CDR2 LQKENI. The CDR3 sequence is 14 residues long. The CDR3 spells CASSPGTQNNEQFF.

J is TRBJ2-7 and V is TRBV20-1; TCRdb outputs TRBD1, but without DNA this stays unchecked. Per germline, CDR1 DFQATT and CDR2 SNEGSKA (reference sequence). CDR3 length: 12 amino acids. CDR3: CSASPVIYEQYF.

The chain joins TRBV6-2 or TRBV6-3 to TRBJ2-3; as DNA is missing, the TRBD2 call by TCRdb cannot be tested. Per the germline V gene, CDR1 is MNHEY and CDR2 is SVGEGT. This CDR3 has 15 amino acids. The CDR3 protein is CASLSRGGWVDTQYF.

The rearrangement uses TRBV6-6 and TRBJ2-1. The CDR3 is 12 amino acids. Germline V gene data show CDR1 as MNHNY and CDR2 as SVGAGI (reference sequence). CDR3 protein: CASSYYGNEQFF.

The CDR3 protein is CASSLGTGGGGTNSPLHF. V usage is TRBV7-8 and J usage is TRBJ1-6; there is no DNA to check the TCRdb D call of TRBD1. CDR3 size: 18 residues. Germline CDR1 and CDR2: SGHVS and FQNEAQ.

The CDR3 here is CASKRALNTEAFF. The V and J genes are TRBV12-3 or TRBV12-4 and TRBJ1-1. CDR3 size: 13 residues.

CDR3: CASSLSTGTPFYEQYF. The chain carries TRBV5-1 and TRBJ2-7; TCRdb's D call, TRBD1, is unchecked because there is no DNA. This CDR3 comprises 16 residues. Germline V lookup: CDR1 SGHRS, CDR2 YFSETQ.

The rearrangement uses TRBV6-2 or TRBV6-3 and TRBJ1-4. Germline CDR1 reads MNHEY; CDR2 reads SVGEGT. This CDR3 is built from 14 residues. The chain's CDR3 is CASSYSGRYEKLFF.

The chain carries TRBV11-2 and TRBJ1-4; TCRdb's D gene call, TRBD1, goes unchecked for lack of DNA. This CDR3 is 15 amino acids long. Germline loops: CDR1 SGHAT, CDR2 FQNNGV. The CDR3 spells CASRRPGTGNEKLFF.

V gene TRBV6-1 combines with J gene TRBJ1-6; as DNA is missing, the TRBD1 call by TCRdb cannot be tested. The V gene's germline CDR1 is MNHNS and CDR2 SASEGT. The CDR3 consists of 12 residues. The CDR3 is CASGTGYSPLHF.

V gene TRBV23-1 combines with J gene TRBJ2-7. TRBV23-1 is noted as an ORF with a role that remains uncertain. The CDR3 is 13 amino acids. The CDR3 loop is CASSQSSVCEQYF.

The V and J genes are TRBV4-1 and TRBJ2-1; the D call from TCRdb, TRBD1, cannot be confirmed without DNA. The CDR3 is 17 residues long. Germline-derived CDR1 and CDR2 are MGHRA and YSYEKL. The CDR3 sequence is CASSPSRQGASYNEQFF.